The present entry profiles one T cell receptor beta chain with its context. As yet, its antigen is unknown. For the second PCR, which ran for roughly 6 to 11 cycles, a sample-barcoded 5' primer and a J-beta primer mix were used. TCRdb analysed the 5' RACE reads with MiXCR anew, one entry per CDR3 protein. The sample lists 1.5 million to 2 million distinct CDR3 sequences; 49% were seen once. Each sample yielded at least 6 million isolated PBMCs. Extraction of total RNA produced a minimum of 5 micrograms from each sample. The sample belongs to a study of blood T cells in healthy people across ages. Study-wide findings and caveats: A roughly linear fall in TCR beta diversity per million T cells was seen with increasing age.

Germline loops: CDR1 MDHEN, CDR2 SYDVKM. This CDR3 spans 14 amino acids. Trimming removed 6 bases at V and 3 bases at J, with 12 bases between. The sequenced sample consisted of blood. The receptor's source is a woman in her forties in good health. The chain has TRBV28 and TRBJ1-5; D remains unclear. Here the CDR3 DNA reads TGTGCCAGCAGGCTCCCTTGGGACAATCAGCCCCAGCATTTT. Residues: CASRLPWDNQPQHF.